A single sample gave rise to the 13 T cell receptor beta chains below, sequenced in a study of blood T cell repertoires in COVID-19. Repertoires were generated with immunoSEQ multiplex PCR, while TCRdb's copy carries only in-frame clones and drops some. The data contain 150,000 to 200,000 clones, more than 80% of them singletons. Sequences were obtained from peripheral blood. The receptors come from an older woman with acute or convalescent COVID-19.

The V gene is TRBV28, the J gene TRBJ2-7; TRBD2 matches 10 bases. Trimming cost V 6 bases and J 10 bases; bases outside gene matches: 6. The CDR3 is 12 amino acids. Germline V gene sequence: CDR1 MDHEN, CDR2 SYDVKM. The CDR3 is CASRGSGRDQYV. DNA for the CDR3: TGTGCCAGCAGAGGCAGCGGGAGGGACCAGTACGTC.

The rearrangement links TRBV5-1 to TRBJ1-2; perhaps TRBD1 as D (5 bases). Germline values: CDR1 SGHRS, CDR2 YFSETQ. This CDR3 contains 14 residues. Trimming left V 4 bases short and J 0 bases short, with 10 bases between. In DNA form, the CDR3 reads TGCGCCAGCAGCAAGGACACGACTAACTATGGCTACACCTTC. Encoded protein: CASSKDTTNYGYTF.

This chain connects TRBV7-8 to TRBJ1-2; no clear D gene. Germline CDR1 is SGHVS and CDR2 is FQNEAQ. This CDR3 contains 14 residues. V was trimmed by 5 bases and J by 5 bases, leaving 15 bases between them. The CDR3 sequence: CASSPLRQRYGYTF. The CDR3 nucleotides are TGTGCCAGCAGCCCCCTGCGGCAGAGATATGGCTACACCTTC. Together with reference TRBV7-8 and TRBJ1-2, the CDR3 gives the full variable domain: GAGVSQSPRYKVAKRGQDVALRCDPISGHVSLFWYQQALGQGPEFLTYFQNEAQLDKSGLPSDRFFAERPEGSVSTLKIQRTQQEDSAVYLCASSPLRQRYGYTFGSGTRLTVV.

This clone was seen once. The rearrangement uses TRBV18 and TRBJ1-2, with D tentatively TRBD1 (5 bases). Germline CDR1 and CDR2: KGHSH and LQKENI. The CDR3 is made up of 14 amino acids. Trimming removed 2 bases at V and 5 bases at J, with 12 bases between. The CDR3 nucleotides are TGTGCCAGCTCACCAGGCCAGGGTAAATATGGCTACACCTTC. Its protein product is CASSPGQGKYGYTF. Full variable domain (rest looked up from reference TRBV18 and TRBJ1-2): NAGVMQNPRHLVRRRGQEARLRCSPMKGHSHVYWYRQLPEEGLKFMVYLQKENIIDESGMPKERFSAEFPKEGPSILRIQQVVRGDSAAYFCASSPGQGKYGYTFGSGTRLTVV.

V is TRBV11-2 and J is TRBJ2-5, with TRBD2 matching over 12 bases. The germline V gene encodes CDR1 SGHAT and CDR2 FQNNGV. This CDR3 spans 16 amino acids. The V segment lost 3 bases and the J segment 1 base; nucleotides outside the gene matches: 3. CDR3 amino acids: CASSFGLAGPQETQYF. CDR3 nucleotides: TGTGCCAGCAGCTTCGGACTAGCGGGACCCCAAGAGACCCAGTACTTC.

The chain uses TRBV30 and TRBJ2-7; D may be TRBD2 (5 bases). Trimming left V 2 bases short and J 3 bases short, with 14 bases between. CDR3 length equals 14 residues. From germline, CDR1 is GTSNPN and CDR2 SVGIG (reference sequence). The CDR3: CAWSITDGNYEQYF. In nucleotides, the CDR3 is TGTGCCTGGAGTATTACGGACGGGAACTACGAGCAGTACTTC.

The chain joins TRBV18 to TRBJ1-6; D is uncertain. The CDR3 extends over 15 amino acids. The germline V gene has CDR1 KGHSH and CDR2 LQKENI. Trimming cost V 6 bases and J 9 bases, with 18 bases left between them. The CDR3 coding sequence is TGTGCCAGCTCGCTCGAGGGTGCCGGGATTTCACCCCTCCACTTT. The encoded protein is CASSLEGAGISPLHF.

In this sample, this clone turned up once. The chain joins TRBV2 to TRBJ2-7; 7 nucleotides match TRBD2. The germline gives CDR1 SNHLY, CDR2 FYNNEI. After removal of 4 bases from V and 4 bases from J, the junction contained 10 bases not matched to a gene. The CDR3 loop spans 15 amino acids. The CDR3 sequence is CASSGGGIAGYEQYF. The DNA for the CDR3 is TGTGCCAGCAGTGGGGGAGGGATCGCTGGTTACGAGCAGTACTTC.

The chain employs TRBV6-5 and TRBJ1-4, with a possible D match to TRBD1 (6 bases). Trimming stripped 0 bases from V and 4 bases from J, with 12 bases between. CDR1 and CDR2 from the germline V gene are MNHEY and SVGAGI. This CDR3 has 16 amino acids. The CDR3 DNA follows: TGTGCCAGCAGTTACTCGAGGACAGAATTTAATGAAAAACTGTTTTTT. It encodes CASSYSRTEFNEKLFF.

This clone has a single count. The chain carries TRBV6-1 and TRBJ1-1; D ambiguous. CDR1 is MNHNS, CDR2 SASEGT, per germline. CDR3 length: 14 residues. Deletions cut 2 bases from V and 1 base from J, with 8 bases between. CDR3 nucleotides: TGTGCCAGCAGTGAAAACACGGGGAACACTGAAGCTTTCTTT. Residues: CASSENTGNTEAFF.

The chain recombines TRBV7-2 with TRBJ2-7; 10 bases map to TRBD2. V was clipped by 5 bases and J by 7 bases; unmatched bases: 8. The CDR3 covers 14 residues. Germline assignment: CDR1 SGHTA and CDR2 FQGNSA. This chain's CDR3 is CASSPTSGEGEQYF. The CDR3 bases are TGTGCCAGCAGCCCCACTAGCGGGGAGGGAGAGCAGTACTTC. Using reference TRBV7-2 and TRBJ2-7 for the parts outside the CDR3, the full variable domain is GAGVSQSPSNKVTEKGKDVELRCDPISGHTALYWYRQSLGQGLEFLIYFQGNSAPDKSGLPSDRFSAERTGGSVSTLTIQRTQQEDSAVYLCASSPTSGEGEQYFGPGTRLTVT.

J is TRBJ2-7 and V is TRBV11-3; D may be TRBD1 (5 bases). Trimming pared 3 bases from V and 5 bases from J, leaving 8 bases between. CDR1 and CDR2 from the germline V gene are SGHNT and YENEEA. The CDR3 has 12 residues. In nucleotides, the CDR3 is TGTGCCAGCAGCTTCCAGGGAAACGAGCAGTACGTC. Protein product: CASSFQGNEQYV.

The V and J genes are TRBV6-5 and TRBJ2-5; maybe TRBD1 (5 bases). The V and J ends lost 5 bases and 5 bases respectively, with 9 bases between them. The CDR3 is 12 amino acids. Germline loops: CDR1 MNHEY, CDR2 SVGAGI. The CDR3 is CASSQGLETQYF. The CDR3 DNA follows: TGTGCCAGCAGTCAGGGTCTTGAGACCCAGTACTTC.